The 32 T cell receptor beta chains below were found in one sample sequenced in a study of early T cells in non-severe SARS-CoV-2 infection (dated by TCRdb to the early 2020s). Libraries were constructed by 5' RACE. The sequencing machine was a NextSeq 500. The public reads were reprocessed in TCRdb via fastp at Q25 and MiXCR, keeping in-frame beta chains. Under each unique CDR3 protein, matching rows form one entry showing the most common genes and DNA. The sample table holds 100,000 or so distinct CDR3 sequences, of which around a sixth were seen once. 4.5% to 6.5% of the sample belongs to the ten largest clones. Here the sequenced sample was whole blood, taken at baseline. Receptors originate from an adult who was a healthcare worker with PCR-confirmed SARS-CoV-2 infection or an uninfected control (not recorded which).

Only a few counts were recorded for this clonotype. This sequence joins TRBV5-5 and TRBJ1-6, with D possibly matching TRBD1 (5 bases). The V end was cut by 2 bases, the J end by 3 bases, with 12 bases between. The CDR3 extends over 16 amino acids. Germline V gene sequence: CDR1 SGHKS, CDR2 YYEKEE (reference sequence). In DNA form, the CDR3 reads TGTGCCAGCAGCTTACAGGCGGTGGGCTATAATTCACCCCTCCACTTT. Its protein product is CASSLQAVGYNSPLHF.

This chain joins TRBV10-3 and TRBJ2-7, with D tentatively TRBD1 (6 bases). Trimming shortened V by 0 bases and J by 2 bases, and 11 bases separated the two germline ends. The CDR3 length is 15 residues. The germline V gene has CDR1 ENHRY and CDR2 SYGVKD. Here the CDR3 reads CAISESIGQTYEQYF. Written as DNA, the CDR3 is TGTGCCATCAGTGAGTCGATTGGACAGACCTACGAGCAGTACTTC.

This chain joins TRBV28 and TRBJ2-4, with 8 bases lining up with TRBD1. CDR1 MDHEN and CDR2 SYDVKM come from the germline V gene. After removal of 3 bases from V and 8 bases from J, the junction contained 18 bases not matched to a gene. The CDR3 is 18 amino acids. This CDR3 is CASSLIYVTGDSRDIQYF. The CDR3, as DNA: TGTGCCAGCAGTTTGATTTATGTGACAGGGGACTCGAGGGACATTCAGTACTTC. Full variable domain (rest looked up from reference TRBV28 and TRBJ2-4): DVKVTQSSRYLVKRTGEKVFLECVQDMDHENMFWYRQDPGLGLRLIYFSYDVKMKEKGDIPEGYSVSREKKERFSLILESASTNQTSMYLCASSLIYVTGDSRDIQYFGAGTRLSVL.

The chain uses TRBV27 and TRBJ1-3, with TRBD1 identical over 8 bases. J was trimmed by 4 bases and V by 6 bases; bases with no gene match: 14. This CDR3 contains 17 residues. The V gene's germline CDR1 is MNHEY and CDR2 SMNVEV (reference sequence). The CDR3 bases are TGTGCCAGCAGCCTCCGCTTCGGGACAGGCGCGGGAAACACCATATATTTT. Translated, it gives CASSLRFGTGAGNTIYF.

This chain uses TRBV11-2 with TRBJ2-1; 11 nucleotides line up with TRBD2. In germline, CDR1 is SGHAT, CDR2 FQNNGV. The CDR3 consists of 15 residues. Trimming cost V 5 bases and J 0 bases; bases outside gene matches: 0. In nucleotides, the CDR3 is TGTGCCAGCAGCACTAGCGGGAGCTCCTACAATGAGCAGTTCTTC. As protein: CASSTSGSSYNEQFF.

This clonotype was detected a few times. This chain connects TRBV10-3 to TRBJ2-1; no definite D call. The germline gives CDR1 ENHRY, CDR2 SYGVKD. CDR3 length: 16 residues. With 11 bases removed from V and 1 base from J, the gap between germline ends came to 21 bases. CDR3 DNA sequence: TGTGCCGTACCGGCACCCTCGAGCGCGTCCTACAATGAGCAGTTCTTC. Its translation: CAVPAPSSASYNEQFF.

The chain uses TRBV18 and TRBJ2-1; 7 bases map to TRBD2. This CDR3 has 15 amino acids. CDR1 is KGHSH, CDR2 LQKENI, per germline. Unmatched junction bases numbered 4, after V lost 0 bases and J lost 5 bases. CDR3 loop: CASSPPSGADNEQFF. As DNA, the CDR3 is TGTGCCAGCTCACCACCCAGCGGGGCTGACAATGAGCAGTTCTTC.

In its sample, this clonotype was seen a few times. This chain links TRBV9 with TRBJ1-5, with D unresolved. This CDR3 is 15 amino acids long. CDR1 is SGDLS, CDR2 YYNGEE, per germline. Trimming left V 1 base short and J 3 bases short, with 11 bases between. The CDR3 DNA reads TGTGCCAGCAGCGTATCAGAAGGGATCAATCAGCCCCAGCATTTT. This sequence encodes CASSVSEGINQPQHF.

This clonotype has more than one count but fewer than ten. Here the CDR3 reads CASSGGLAGYTDTQYF. CDR3 sequence (DNA): TGTGCCAGCAGTGGTGGACTAGCGGGGTACACAGATACGCAGTATTTT. The J gene is TRBJ2-3, the V gene TRBV2, with TRBD2 matching over 12 bases. Germline CDR1 is SNHLY and CDR2 is FYNNEI. Trimming removed 4 bases from V and 2 bases from J; junction bases left unmatched: 4. The CDR3 consists of 16 residues.

This clonotype has only a few counts. The gene calls are TRBV5-6 and TRBJ2-1, with 8 bases that match TRBD2. Germline V gene lookup returns CDR1 SGHDT and CDR2 YYEEEE. V was clipped by 2 bases and J by 7 bases; unmatched bases: 8. The CDR3 has 15 residues. CDR3 in amino acids: CASSFIGRATNEQFF. The DNA of the CDR3 is TGTGCCAGCAGCTTCATCGGGAGGGCTACGAATGAGCAGTTCTTC.

This sequence joins TRBV20-1 and TRBJ1-4; the D is unclear. This CDR3 is built from 13 residues. Germline V gene data show CDR1 as DFQATT and CDR2 as SNEGSKA (reference sequence). Trimming cost V 6 bases and J 7 bases, with 15 bases left between them. CDR3 nucleotide sequence: TGCAGTGCAGCCCGGGAACCGGGTGAAAAACTGTTTTTT. It encodes CSAAREPGEKLFF.

The chain links TRBV6-5 to TRBJ1-1; 10 nucleotides align to TRBD1. Trimming removed 6 bases from V and 1 base from J; junction bases left unmatched: 11. The CDR3 spans 17 residues. The germline gives CDR1 MNHEY, CDR2 SVGAGI. This chain's CDR3 is CASRTIRDRGKNTEAFF. CDR3 nucleotide sequence: TGTGCCAGCAGGACCATCCGGGACAGGGGAAAGAACACTGAAGCTTTCTTT.

This clonotype was counted many times. The rearrangement links TRBV6-6 to TRBJ1-1, with TRBD1 identical over 9 bases. The germline V gene has CDR1 MNHNY and CDR2 SVGAGI (reference sequence). The V gene end was trimmed by 6 bases and the J gene end by 1 base; junction bases not matched to a gene: 9. CDR3 length equals 16 residues. The CDR3, as DNA: TGTGCCAGCAGCCCACAGGGGGCCCGAAGGAACACTGAAGCTTTCTTT. It specifies CASSPQGARRNTEAFF.

There are a few counts of this clonotype. The germline gene is not matched at one end of the junction; a read error may be the cause. The chain combines TRBV20-1 with TRBJ1-1, with D unclear. Germline V gene lookup returns CDR1 DFQATT and CDR2 SNEGSKA (reference sequence). This CDR3 comprises 13 residues. The CDR3 spells CSARGPTNTEAFF. For the CDR3, the DNA is TGCAGTGCGAGAGGACCTACGAACACTGAAGCTTTCTTT.

The rearrangement uses TRBV6-2 or TRBV6-3 and TRBJ1-1; 7 bases align to TRBD1. Germline values: CDR1 MNHEY, CDR2 SVGEGT. The trim removed 6 bases at V and 1 base at J, leaving 5 bases unmatched. The CDR3 extends over 14 amino acids. CDR3 DNA: TGTGCCAGCAGGGCAGGGGGATCGAACACTGAAGCTTTCTTT. Its translation: CASRAGGSNTEAFF.

The chain carries TRBV10-3 and TRBJ2-7; weak D call: TRBD2 (6 bases). The CDR3 has 15 residues. V lost 4 bases, J lost 2 bases, and 15 bases lay in between. Looked up from germline, CDR1 is ENHRY and CDR2 is SYGVKD. CDR3 DNA: TGTGCCATCAGTGGAGTGAAGCGGGCACCCTACGAGCAGTACTTC. Amino acid sequence: CAISGVKRAPYEQYF.

This clonotype was seen ten or more times. This rearrangement joins TRBV29-1 to TRBJ2-2; D uncertain. Germline V gene lookup returns CDR1 SQVTM and CDR2 ANQGSEA. This CDR3 contains 15 residues. Trimming cost V 7 bases and J 1 base, with 16 bases left between them. The CDR3 here is CSALSTALNTGELFF. DNA for the CDR3: TGCAGCGCCCTCAGCACCGCCTTGAACACCGGGGAGCTGTTTTTT.

This clonotype appeared a few times. The rearrangement uses TRBV4-2 and TRBJ1-6, with no clear D. The length of the CDR3 is 14 residues. Trimming shortened V by 4 bases and J by 0 bases, and 4 bases separated the two germline ends. CDR1 LGHNA and CDR2 YNFKEQ come from the germline V gene. CDR3 protein: CASSRSSYNSPLHF. As DNA, the CDR3 is TGTGCCAGCAGCCGAAGCTCCTATAATTCACCCCTCCACTTT.

This clonotype was observed a few times. The gene calls are TRBV5-8 and TRBJ2-1; a possible D gene is TRBD2 (6 bases). Trimming took off 6 bases at V and 8 bases at J, with 21 bases between the two ends. CDR1 SGHTS and CDR2 YDEGEE come from the germline V gene. The CDR3 totals 15 residues. The CDR3 reads CASTALGIWEDEQFF. The CDR3 DNA is TGTGCCAGCACAGCTCTTGGGATCTGGGAGGATGAGCAGTTCTTC.

The rearrangement uses TRBV7-7 and TRBJ2-1; TRBD2 agrees at 10 bases. Losses at the gene ends were 5 bases for V and 4 bases for J; bases not matched to a gene: 5. Germline V gene data show CDR1 as SSHAT and CDR2 as FNYEAQ (reference sequence). This CDR3 contains 15 residues. CDR3 in DNA: TGTGCCAGCAGCCTCGGGACTAGCGCATACAATGAGCAGTTCTTC. This sequence encodes CASSLGTSAYNEQFF.

J is TRBJ2-1 and V is TRBV12-3 or TRBV12-4; the D is unclear. Trimming removed 6 bases from V and 10 bases from J, with 10 bases in between. CDR3 length: 11 residues. CDR3 protein: CASRASREQFF. The CDR3 nucleotides are TGTGCCAGCAGAGCCAGCAGGGAGCAGTTCTTC.

This chain uses TRBV20-1 with TRBJ2-1, with 9 bases aligning to TRBD1. CDR3 length equals 13 residues. After removal of 6 bases from V and 9 bases from J, the junction contained 9 bases not matched to a gene. The V gene's germline CDR1 is DFQATT and CDR2 SNEGSKA (reference sequence). This chain's CDR3 is CSAWDRAAGEQFF. In DNA form, the CDR3 reads TGCAGTGCATGGGACAGGGCCGCGGGTGAGCAGTTCTTC.

The genes are TRBV4-3 and TRBJ2-7, with unresolved D. The CDR3 loop spans 15 amino acids. The V gene's germline CDR1 is LGHNA and CDR2 YSLEER. With 2 bases removed from V and 1 base from J, the gap between germline ends came to 12 bases. The CDR3 bases are TGCGCCAGCAGCCAAAGGGATGAAGGATCCTACGAGCAGTACTTC. Amino acids: CASSQRDEGSYEQYF.

This clonotype was observed a single time. V and J are TRBV7-2 and TRBJ1-1, with unresolved D. Trimming took off 4 bases at V and 3 bases at J, with 12 bases between the two ends. The CDR3 length is 14 residues. Germline CDR1 reads SGHTA; CDR2 reads FQGNSA. Here the CDR3 reads CASSSQGGHTEAFF. The CDR3 nucleotides are TGTGCCAGCAGCTCCCAAGGAGGACACACTGAAGCTTTCTTT.

This clonotype came up a few times. The DNA of the CDR3 is TGCGCCAGCAGCCAAGAAATCGCGGTCACTATGAACACCGGGGAGCTGTTTTTT. Its protein product is CASSQEIAVTMNTGELFF. This chain uses TRBV4-3 with TRBJ2-2; D uncertain. The CDR3 covers 18 residues. V was pared by 0 bases and J by 1 base, with 15 bases between. Germline loops: CDR1 LGHNA, CDR2 YSLEER.

A single count supports this clonotype. The gene calls are TRBV3-1 and TRBJ2-7; 7 positions match TRBD2. Trimming cost V 1 base and J 9 bases; bases outside gene matches: 3. The CDR3 totals 12 residues. Germline-derived CDR1 and CDR2 are LGHDT and YNNKEL (reference sequence). CDR3 nucleotides: TGTGCCAGCAGCCAAGTGTCGGGAGGGCAGTACTTC. It codes for CASSQVSGGQYF.

The genes are TRBV4-3 and TRBJ1-1; tentatively, D is TRBD1 (6 bases). Trimming took off 4 bases at V and 6 bases at J, with 24 bases between the two ends. Germline V lookup: CDR1 LGHNA, CDR2 YSLEER. This CDR3 spans 17 amino acids. The CDR3 sequence is CASSPDPGGLTFPEAFF. CDR3 bases: TGCGCCAGCAGCCCGGATCCCGGGGGCCTTACTTTCCCTGAAGCTTTCTTT.

This clonotype showed up just a few times. The chain employs TRBV12-3 or TRBV12-4 and TRBJ1-5; 8 nucleotides align to TRBD1. J gave up 7 bases and V 3 bases, and 5 bases lay outside the gene matches. This CDR3 is 14 amino acids long. DNA of the CDR3: TGTGCCAGCAGTTTGACAGGGGCAGGGCAGCCCCAGCATTTT. Amino acid sequence: CASSLTGAGQPQHF.

This clonotype was recorded many times. This sequence joins TRBV2 and TRBJ2-1; TRBD1 matches 7 bases. Trimming took 11 bases from V and 4 from J; bases not matched to a gene: 20. Germline-derived CDR1 and CDR2 are SNHLY and FYNNEI. There are 17 residues in the CDR3. The CDR3 DNA follows: TGTGCCGGATCGACAGGGTCCCACGCCGCTAGTTACAATGAGCAGTTCTTC. Its translation: CAGSTGSHAASYNEQFF.

V and J are TRBV12-3 or TRBV12-4 and TRBJ2-3; D unresolved. V was shortened by 6 bases and J by 3 bases, with 13 bases between the two germline ends. The CDR3 loop spans 14 amino acids. CDR3 sequence: CASRPQVGTDTQYF. The DNA of the CDR3 is TGTGCCAGCAGACCCCAGGTTGGAACAGATACGCAGTATTTT.

This clonotype was counted only a few times. The CDR3 sequence: CASSRGLDRSGEQYF. CDR3 nucleotide sequence: TGTGCCAGCAGCCGGGGATTAGACAGGTCGGGCGAGCAGTACTTC. The chain is built from TRBV28 and TRBJ2-7; the D gene is possibly TRBD1 (6 bases). V lost 6 bases to trimming and J lost 6 bases, with 21 bases between them. CDR1 and CDR2 from the germline V gene are MDHEN and SYDVKM. CDR3 size: 15 residues.

This clonotype was seen ten or more times. The chain joins TRBV14 to TRBJ2-1; 8 nucleotides match TRBD2. CDR3 length: 15 residues. The germline gives CDR1 SGHDN, CDR2 FVKESK. V shed 4 bases and J 8 bases; nucleotides not matched to a gene: 10. CDR3 bases: TGTGCCAGCAGCCCCGGGGTAGCGGGATGGTATGAGCAGTTCTTC. Its protein is CASSPGVAGWYEQFF.